A selection of T cell receptor beta chains follows, all from one sample in a study of radiotherapy plus CTLA-4 blockade in lung cancer. Measured with immunoSEQ multiplex PCR; TCRdb has only the in-frame clones, and not every one. The data show roughly 14,000 clones, around 87% seen once. This sample comprised peripheral blood, obtained from a patient treated with radiotherapy plus ipilimumab. These receptors were taken from a human donor with non-small cell lung cancer that progressed on radiotherapy plus ipilimumab. Some clones in this sample may be carry-over from other donors' samples. Both conserved end residues are part of each CDR3. A D gene is named only where the DNA matches it firmly. Expanded clones are given a class, and other clones once, few, many or no size at all.

J: TRBJ2-5
V: TRBV5-4
D: TRBD1
size: -
CDR3: CASSFRQGREETQYF
DNA: TGTGCCAGCAGCTTCCGACAGGGCAGGGAAGAGACCCAGTACTTC

J: TRBJ2-1
V: TRBV15
D: -
size: -
CDR3: CATSRGQSSYNEQFF
DNA: TGTGCCACCAGCAGAGGACAGAGCTCCTACAATGAGCAGTTCTTC

J: TRBJ2-5
V: TRBV7-2
D: -
size: -
CDR3: CASSPDMGDETQYF
DNA: TGTGCCAGCAGCCCGGACATGGGCGACGAGACCCAGTACTTC

J: TRBJ1-2
V: TRBV2
D: TRBD1
size: -
CDR3: CASTPRGQGESGYTF
DNA: TGTGCCAGCACCCCTAGGGGGCAGGGTGAGAGTGGCTACACCTTC

J: TRBJ2-7
V: TRBV27
D: -
size: -
CDR3: CASSSGTLAYEQYF
DNA: TGTGCCAGCAGTTCTGGGACACTGGCCTACGAGCAGTACTTC

J: TRBJ1-1
V: TRBV6-1
D: TRBD1
size: -
CDR3: CASSLDRANTEAFF
DNA: TGTGCCAGCAGTCTTGACAGGGCGAACACTGAAGCTTTCTTT

J: TRBJ2-7
V: TRBV18
D: -
size: -
CDR3: CASSPEQTYEQYF
DNA: TGTGCCAGCTCACCAGAACAAACCTACGAGCAGTACTTC

J: TRBJ1-5
V: TRBV6-6
D: -
size: -
CDR3: CASSPQWGHNQPQHF
DNA: TGTGCCAGCAGCCCCCAGTGGGGGCACAATCAGCCCCAGCATTTT

J: TRBJ2-3
V: TRBV9
D: TRBD2
size: -
CDR3: CASSVGGSTATDTQYF
DNA: TGTGCCAGCAGCGTAGGCGGGAGCACGGCCACAGATACGCAGTATTTT

J: TRBJ1-1
V: TRBV5-6
D: -
size: -
CDR3: CASSSVRQGNTEAFF
DNA: TGTGCCAGCAGCTCCGTGAGGCAGGGGAACACTGAAGCTTTCTTT

J: TRBJ2-5
V: TRBV15
D: TRBD2
size: -
CDR3: CATSMGPGLAYQETQYF
DNA: TGTGCCACCAGCATGGGCCCGGGACTAGCGTACCAAGAGACCCAGTACTTC

J: TRBJ2-1
V: TRBV9
D: TRBD2
size: -
CDR3: CASSAGLAAYNEQFF
DNA: TGTGCCAGCAGCGCGGGACTAGCGGCTTACAATGAGCAGTTCTTC

J: TRBJ2-6
V: TRBV27
D: -
size: -
CDR3: CASGRESGANVLTF
DNA: TGTGCCTCCGGCAGGGAATCTGGGGCCAACGTCCTGACTTTC

J: TRBJ1-2
V: TRBV5-1
D: TRBD1
size: -
CDR3: CASSLPGQEWNYGYTF
DNA: TGCGCCAGCAGCCTCCCCGGACAGGAATGGAACTATGGCTACACCTTC

J: TRBJ2-1
V: TRBV7-3
D: TRBD2
size: -
CDR3: CASSSGGSGGYNEQFF
DNA: TGTGCCAGCAGCTCAGGCGGTAGCGGGGGCTACAATGAGCAGTTCTTC

J: TRBJ2-5
V: TRBV7-6
D: -
size: -
CDR3: CASSLLSSGQETQYF
DNA: TGTGCCAGCAGCTTGCTCTCATCGGGACAAGAGACCCAGTACTTC

J: TRBJ2-1
V: TRBV7-8
D: TRBD2
size: -
CDR3: CASSLQAGYNEQFF
DNA: TGTGCCAGCAGCTTACAAGCGGGGTACAATGAGCAGTTCTTC

J: TRBJ2-1
V: TRBV7-2
D: TRBD2
size: -
CDR3: CASSSTSGGRSVF
DNA: TGTGCCAGCAGCTCGACTAGCGGGGGGCGTTCGGTCTTC

J: TRBJ1-5
V: TRBV19
D: TRBD1
size: -
CDR3: CASSWRTGSNQPQHF
DNA: TGTGCCAGTAGTTGGAGGACAGGTAGCAATCAGCCCCAGCATTTT

J: TRBJ2-2
V: TRBV25-1
D: TRBD2
size: -
CDR3: CASSESASGRVYTGELFF
DNA: TGTGCCAGCAGTGAATCGGCTAGCGGGAGGGTGTACACCGGGGAGCTGTTTTTT

J: TRBJ2-3
V: TRBV7-8
D: TRBD1
size: -
CDR3: CASSLGQDTTDTQYF
DNA: TGTGCCAGCAGCTTGGGACAGGATACCACAGATACGCAGTATTTT

J: TRBJ2-7
V: TRBV4-3
D: TRBD2
size: medium-sized
CDR3: CASSQTTSGYYEQYF
DNA: TGCGCCAGCAGCCAGACGACTAGCGGTTATTACGAGCAGTACTTC

J: TRBJ2-1
V: TRBV29-1
D: TRBD2
size: -
CDR3: CSVESGLAESYNEQFF
DNA: TGCAGCGTTGAGTCGGGACTAGCGGAGTCCTACAATGAGCAGTTCTTC

J: TRBJ2-1
V: TRBV7-2
D: -
size: -
CDR3: CASSFPRQSYNEQFF
DNA: TGTGCCAGCAGCTTTCCGCGGCAGTCGTACAATGAGCAGTTCTTC

J: TRBJ2-7
V: TRBV29-1
D: TRBD1
size: few
CDR3: CSVKPGTGTYEQYF
DNA: TGCAGCGTTAAACCCGGGACAGGAACCTACGAGCAGTACTTC

J: TRBJ1-2
V: TRBV5-1
D: TRBD1
size: -
CDR3: CASSLAHGTGMFMDGYTF
DNA: TGCGCCAGCAGCTTGGCCCACGGGACAGGGATGTTTATGGATGGCTACACCTTC

J: TRBJ2-4
V: TRBV4-1
D: -
size: -
CDR3: CASSQELTGAKNIQYF
DNA: TGCGCCAGCAGCCAAGAGCTAACGGGGGCCAAAAACATTCAGTACTTC

J: TRBJ1-5
V: TRBV13
D: -
size: -
CDR3: CASSLRDQGMGQPQHF
DNA: TGTGCCAGCAGCTTACGGGACCAGGGGATGGGTCAGCCCCAGCATTTT

J: TRBJ1-4
V: TRBV4-2
D: -
size: -
CDR3: CASSQDARGVRGLFF
DNA: TGTGCCAGCAGCCAAGACGCCAGGGGAGTACGTGGACTGTTTTTT

J: TRBJ2-1
V: TRBV10-3
D: TRBD2
size: -
CDR3: CATSTGTSGVYNEQFF
DNA: TGTGCCACCTCGACCGGGACTAGCGGGGTCTACAATGAGCAGTTCTTC

J: TRBJ1-1
V: TRBV27
D: -
size: -
CDR3: CASSFQVRWGRTEAFF
DNA: TGTGCCAGCAGCTTCCAGGTGAGGTGGGGGAGGACTGAAGCCTTCTTT

J: TRBJ1-1
V: TRBV18
D: TRBD1
size: -
CDR3: CASSPVGQGGTEAFF
DNA: TGTGCCAGCTCACCAGTCGGACAGGGTGGGACTGAAGCTTTCTTT

J: TRBJ2-5
V: TRBV5-4
D: -
size: -
CDR3: CASSLVEETQYF
DNA: TGTGCCAGCAGCTTGGTGGAGGAGACCCAGTACTTC

J: TRBJ1-2
V: TRBV12-5
D: -
size: once
CDR3: CASGQASAYGYTF
DNA: TGTGCTAGTGGGCAGGCTTCGGCCTATGGCTACACCTTC

J: TRBJ2-7
V: TRBV27
D: TRBD1
size: -
CDR3: CASRIGTGKYEQYF
DNA: TGTGCCAGCAGGATCGGGACAGGGAAGTACGAGCAGTACTTC

J: TRBJ2-3
V: TRBV5-1
D: TRBD2
size: -
CDR3: CASSQAGAPTDTQYF
DNA: TGCGCCAGCAGCCAAGCGGGAGCGCCCACAGATACGCAGTATTTT

J: TRBJ2-4
V: TRBV11-3
D: TRBD1
size: -
CDR3: CASSVRQGDIQYF
DNA: TGTGCCAGCAGTGTGCGACAGGGAGACATTCAGTACTTC

J: TRBJ2-3
V: TRBV18
D: -
size: -
CDR3: CASSPGELQYF
DNA: TGTGCCAGCTCACCAGGGGAGCTGCAGTATTTT

J: TRBJ1-4
V: TRBV19
D: -
size: -
CDR3: CASTRTSTGEKLFF
DNA: TGTGCCAGTACTCGGACGTCAACAGGGGAAAAACTGTTTTTT

J: TRBJ1-2
V: TRBV4-3
D: -
size: -
CDR3: CASSQASGTGYGYTF
DNA: TGCGCCAGCAGCCAAGCCAGCGGGACGGGCTATGGCTACACCTTC

J: TRBJ2-3
V: TRBV5-4
D: -
size: -
CDR3: CASSLGTRTIGDTQYF
DNA: TGTGCCAGCAGCTTGGGGACAAGAACCATAGGAGATACGCAGTATTTT